A single sample gave rise to the 30 T cell receptor beta chains below, sequenced in a study of identical twins. TCRdb reprocessed the 5' RACE reads via MiXCR and lists one record per CDR3 protein. Of about 100,000 distinct CDR3 sequences listed, 5.9% are singletons. Sequenced: memory T cells sorted from blood. The source of these receptors is a woman in her 50s in good health.

This chain connects TRBV6-1 to TRBJ1-5, with D possibly being TRBD1 (6 bases). With 4 bases removed from V and 2 bases from J, the gap between germline ends came to 24 bases. Germline CDR1 MNHNS, CDR2 SASEGT. This CDR3 is built from 19 residues. For the CDR3, the DNA is TGTGCCAGCAGTGTGGGGGGGCATGAGGTAATATTGCGCAATCAGCCCCAGCATTTT. Translated: CASSVGGHEVILRNQPQHF.

In this sample, this clonotype turned up a few times. This chain joins TRBV20-1 and TRBJ2-5, with D tentatively TRBD2 (6 bases). The CDR3 is 15 amino acids. The V gene's germline CDR1 is DFQATT and CDR2 SNEGSKA (reference sequence). The V end lost 4 bases, the J end lost 5 bases, and 20 bases lay between the germline ends. The CDR3 DNA sequence: TGCAGTGCTACCCCCCCCAGCGGGCCAGAGGAGACCCAGTACTTC. Translation: CSATPPSGPEETQYF.

This clonotype has at least ten counts. The chain is built from TRBV29-1 and TRBJ2-7; weak D call: TRBD1 (6 bases). This CDR3 is built from 11 residues. The V and J ends lost 6 bases and 7 bases respectively, with 13 bases between them. Germline CDR1 SQVTM, CDR2 ANQGSEA. In nucleotides, the CDR3 is TGCAGCGTCAAACAGGGCCTGGAGCAGTACTTC. Translating it yields CSVKQGLEQYF.

This clonotype was counted only a few times. V gene TRBV20-1 combines with J gene TRBJ2-3, with D perhaps matching TRBD2 (6 bases). Trimming stripped 6 bases from V and 11 bases from J, with 21 bases between. The CDR3 is 13 amino acids. Looked up from germline, CDR1 is DFQATT and CDR2 is SNEGSKA (reference sequence). The DNA of the CDR3 is TGCAGTGCCCGGGCGGGACCGATCGATGAGCAGTATTTT. Residues: CSARAGPIDEQYF.

This clonotype was picked up many times. The rearrangement joins TRBV20-1 to TRBJ2-3; a weak D match, TRBD2 (6 bases). The V gene's germline CDR1 is DFQATT and CDR2 SNEGSKA (reference sequence). Deletions cut 7 bases from V and 0 bases from J, with 17 bases between. The CDR3 is made up of 15 amino acids. The CDR3 nucleotides are TGCAGTGGCATTCCCAGGCGGGAAAGCACAGATACGCAGTATTTT. This encodes CSGIPRRESTDTQYF.

This clonotype was seen at least ten times. The chain links TRBV2 to TRBJ1-2; perhaps TRBD1 as D (5 bases). Germline V CDR1 and CDR2: SNHLY, FYNNEI. Between the trimmed V and J ends, which lost 10 bases and 5 bases, there was a span of 14 bases. The length of the CDR3 is 12 residues. Here the CDR3 reads CATTSGGYGYTF. In DNA, the CDR3 is TGTGCCACGACTTCGGGGGGATATGGCTACACCTTC.

This clonotype was observed once. The rearrangement links TRBV20-1 to TRBJ2-7; no firm D call. The CDR3 extends over 12 amino acids. V was clipped by 1 base and J by 1 base, with 5 bases between them. The germline V gene encodes CDR1 DFQATT and CDR2 SNEGSKA (reference sequence). The CDR3 DNA sequence: TGCAGTGCTAGAGGTGTTTCCTACGAGCAGTACTTC. Amino acid sequence: CSARGVSYEQYF.

At least ten counts were recorded for this clonotype. The genes are TRBV3-1 and TRBJ1-1, with D possibly TRBD1 on 5 matching bases. The V end lost 5 bases, the J end lost 5 bases, and 15 bases lay between the germline ends. There are 14 residues in the CDR3. Per germline, CDR1 LGHDT and CDR2 YNNKEL (reference sequence). The CDR3 reads CASSGGHLRTEAFF. DNA of the CDR3: TGTGCCAGCAGCGGAGGACATCTTAGAACTGAAGCTTTCTTT.

This clonotype has a count of ten or more. V usage is TRBV25-1 and J usage is TRBJ2-1; no clear D gene. The CDR3 is 12 amino acids. Germline lookup yields CDR1 MGHDK and CDR2 SYGVNS. With 3 bases removed from V and 8 bases from J, the gap between germline ends came to 8 bases. The CDR3 protein is CASSDTGDEQFF. CDR3 DNA: TGTGCCAGCAGTGATACGGGTGATGAGCAGTTCTTC.

This clonotype was seen ten or more times. The chain combines TRBV12-3 or TRBV12-4 with TRBJ2-2, with D perhaps assigned TRBD1 or TRBD2 (6 bases each). The length of the CDR3 is 14 residues. V gave up 6 bases and J gave up 5 bases, with 13 bases separating them. CDR3 nucleotides: TGTGCCAGCAGACAGGGACTCATTACCGGGGAGCTGTTTTTT. This translates into CASRQGLITGELFF.

This clonotype was counted many times. The gene calls are TRBV2 and TRBJ2-1; TRBD1 aligns across 10 bases. V was pared by 6 bases and J by 0 bases, with 2 bases of the junction left unmatched. Germline CDR1 and CDR2: SNHLY and FYNNEI. This CDR3 is 15 amino acids long. The CDR3 sequence: CASRGDRGSYNEQFF. The CDR3 DNA reads as TGTGCCAGCAGGGGGGACAGGGGCTCCTACAATGAGCAGTTCTTC.

This clonotype has ten or more counts. This chain joins TRBV5-1 and TRBJ2-1, with 12 bases identical to TRBD2. V lost 7 bases and J lost 5; bases outside the gene matches: 4. CDR3 size: 14 residues. Germline V gives CDR1 SGHRS, CDR2 YFSETQ. CDR3 region: CASRGTSGHNEQFF. In DNA, the CDR3 is TGCGCCAGCCGAGGGACTAGCGGGCACAATGAGCAGTTCTTC.

V is TRBV6-5 and J is TRBJ1-2; D uncertain. V gave up 0 bases and J gave up 1 base, with 12 bases separating them. This CDR3 contains 16 residues. Germline lookup yields CDR1 MNHEY and CDR2 SVGAGI. The CDR3 spells CASSYSIGGVNYGYTF. CDR3 coding DNA: TGTGCCAGCAGTTACTCGATTGGCGGGGTTAACTATGGCTACACCTTC.

This clonotype was seen at least ten times. V usage is TRBV20-1 and J usage is TRBJ2-3, with D tentatively TRBD1 or TRBD2 (5 bases each). Trimming took 3 bases from V and 2 from J, leaving 15 bases between them. Germline V gene lookup returns CDR1 DFQATT and CDR2 SNEGSKA (reference sequence). This CDR3 has 15 residues. CDR3 nucleotide sequence: TGCAGTGCTAGTCAAGCCCGGGGCCACACAGATACGCAGTATTTT. Amino acid sequence: CSASQARGHTDTQYF.

This clonotype was recorded at least ten times. The chain couples TRBV12-3 or TRBV12-4 to TRBJ1-1; D unresolved. The CDR3 totals 13 residues. The V end lost 6 bases, the J end lost 5 bases, and 13 bases lay between the germline ends. As DNA, the CDR3 is TGTGCCAGCAGCCAGCAGTTGGGTACTGAAGCTTTCTTT. Amino acids: CASSQQLGTEAFF.

This rearrangement joins TRBV19 to TRBJ2-3; TRBD1 might be the D (6 bases). This CDR3 has 15 amino acids. Trimming pared 5 bases from V and 2 bases from J, leaving 14 bases between. In germline, CDR1 is LNHDA, CDR2 SQIVND (reference sequence). The CDR3 is CASSLSRGHTDTQYF. CDR3 DNA sequence: TGTGCCAGTAGTTTATCCCGGGGACACACAGATACGCAGTATTTT.

This clonotype was recorded many times. The chain employs TRBV6-6 and TRBJ2-5; 15 nucleotides agree with TRBD2. The CDR3 is 15 amino acids. J lost 3 bases, V lost 6 bases, and 2 bases had no gene match. CDR1 is MNHNY, CDR2 SVGAGI, per germline (reference sequence). The CDR3 DNA follows: TGTGCCAGCAGACGGACTAGCGGGAGGGAAGAGACCCAGTACTTC. The encoded protein is CASRRTSGREETQYF.

V gene TRBV5-1 combines with J gene TRBJ2-7; a weak D match, TRBD1 (5 bases). Per the germline V gene, CDR1 is SGHRS and CDR2 is YFSETQ. Trimming stripped 0 bases from V and 8 bases from J, with 18 bases between. CDR3 size: 15 residues. CDR3 bases: TGCGCCAGCAGCTTGGCCGTAGACAGCTCCAGCAAGCAGTACTTC. It codes for CASSLAVDSSSKQYF.

This clonotype was observed at least ten times. V usage is TRBV7-2 and J usage is TRBJ1-2, with 8 nucleotides matching TRBD1. Germline V gene data show CDR1 as SGHTA and CDR2 as FQGNSA. The junction had 9 bases not matched to a gene; V was cut back by 5 bases and J by 4 bases. The CDR3 has 15 amino acids. CDR3 sequence: CASSVGGDRPYGYTF. CDR3 nucleotide sequence: TGTGCCAGCAGCGTAGGTGGGGACAGGCCCTATGGCTACACCTTC.

In its sample, this clonotype was seen many times. This chain connects TRBV5-1 to TRBJ2-1; possible D gene TRBD2, 6 bases. The CDR3 is 19 residues long. Trimming shortened V by 2 bases and J by 7 bases, and 28 bases separated the two germline ends. Germline V gene lookup returns CDR1 SGHRS and CDR2 YFSETQ. The CDR3, as DNA: TGCGCCAGCAGCTTAATGGGGACCTACGCGCGACGGGGGTATAATGAGCAGTTCTTC. Protein: CASSLMGTYARRGYNEQFF.

The chain uses TRBV7-8 and TRBJ2-6; TRBD1 aligns across 11 bases. Germline trimming cut 5 bases from V and 1 base from J; bases unmatched to any gene: 4. Looked up from germline, CDR1 is SGHVS and CDR2 is FQNEAQ. The CDR3 spans 17 residues. The CDR3 here is CASSPRDRGSGANVLTF. The DNA of the CDR3 is TGTGCCAGCAGCCCCCGGGACAGGGGGTCTGGGGCCAACGTCCTGACTTTC.

This clonotype has a count of ten or more. The rearrangement joins TRBV5-1 to TRBJ2-1; TRBD2 aligns across 7 bases. The V and J ends lost 1 base and 15 bases, in that order; junction bases with no gene match: 10. The CDR3 consists of 13 residues. Germline values: CDR1 SGHRS, CDR2 YFSETQ. CDR3 sequence: CASSLLAAQSPFF. CDR3 DNA: TGCGCCAGCAGCTTGCTAGCGGCTCAATCGCCGTTCTTC.

This clonotype was counted between two and nine times. The chain has TRBV6-1 and TRBJ1-5, with no clear D. CDR3 size: 14 residues. V lost 2 bases to trimming and J lost 5 bases, with 10 bases between them. Germline CDR1 MNHNS, CDR2 SASEGT. CDR3 protein: CASSESGFYQPQHF. The DNA for the CDR3 is TGTGCCAGCAGTGAATCGGGGTTTTATCAGCCCCAGCATTTT.

This clonotype came up many times. The chain employs TRBV6-5 and TRBJ2-2; TRBD2 is a possible D gene (5 bases). The CDR3 has 14 residues. CDR1 is MNHEY and CDR2 is SVGAGI in the germline V gene. V was trimmed by 2 bases and J by 4 bases, leaving 8 bases between them. The CDR3 region is CASSYLTSTGELFF. Written as DNA, the CDR3 is TGTGCCAGCAGTTACCTAACTAGCACCGGGGAGCTGTTTTTT.

In its sample, this clonotype was seen many times. This chain connects TRBV19 to TRBJ1-6, with TRBD1 matching over 7 bases. The CDR3 is 14 amino acids. Germline V gives CDR1 LNHDA, CDR2 SQIVND (reference sequence). The trim removed 7 bases at V and 9 bases at J, leaving 9 bases unmatched. The CDR3: CASKLGTEASPLHF. The CDR3 DNA is TGTGCCAGTAAGCTCGGGACAGAGGCTTCACCCCTCCACTTT.

A note on this clonotype: Sequence at one end of the junction differs from germline and may be a read error. The V gene is TRBV7-7, the J gene TRBJ2-2; 12 bases map to TRBD2. The germline V gene has CDR1 SSHAT and CDR2 FNYEAQ (reference sequence). The CDR3 totals 15 residues. In DNA form, the CDR3 reads TGTGCCAGCAGCCTAGCGGGAGGGCAAACCGGGGAGCTGTTTTTT. This translates into CASSLAGGQTGELFF.

The sample holds many counts of this clonotype. CDR3 sequence (DNA): TGTGCCAGCAGCTCCGGGACTACAAGCACCGGGGAGCTGTTTTTT. This sequence encodes CASSSGTTSTGELFF. The chain combines TRBV9 with TRBJ2-2; TRBD2 matches 7 bases. The germline V gene encodes CDR1 SGDLS and CDR2 YYNGEE. The CDR3 covers 15 residues. V lost 4 bases, J lost 4 bases, and 7 bases stayed unmatched.

This clonotype was seen many times. One end of the junction does not line up with germline, which may come from a read error. The chain joins TRBV28 to TRBJ2-3; 9 nucleotides line up with TRBD2. CDR3 length: 14 residues. CDR1 and CDR2 from the germline V gene are MDHEN and SYDVKM. CDR3 in amino acids: CASMPSGRRDAQYF. The CDR3 DNA follows: TGTGCCAGCATGCCCAGCGGGAGGAGAGATGCGCAGTATTTT. Full variable domain (missing parts from reference TRBV28 and TRBJ2-3): DVKVTQSSRYLVKRTGEKVFLECVQDMDHENMFWYRQDPGLGLRLIYFSYDVKMKEKGDIPEGYSVSREKKERFSLILESASTNQTSMYLCASMPSGRRDAQYFGPGTRLTVL.

This clonotype was seen at least ten times. The J gene is TRBJ2-3, the V gene TRBV7-2, with TRBD1 identical over 7 bases. The CDR3 spans 14 residues. Germline CDR1 reads SGHTA; CDR2 reads FQGNSA. Trimming at V came to 3 bases and at J to 1 base, leaving 1 base not matched to a gene. The CDR3 spells CASSFQGGTDTQYF. The CDR3 DNA reads as TGTGCCAGCAGCTTTCAGGGGGGCACAGATACGCAGTATTTT.

At least ten counts were recorded for this clonotype. The chain is built from TRBV12-3 or TRBV12-4 and TRBJ2-7; 8 bases fit TRBD2. The ends lost 0 bases at V and 6 bases at J; junction bases unmatched: 4. The CDR3 is 14 residues long. The CDR3 here is CASSLAGRAREQYF. In nucleotides, the CDR3 is TGTGCCAGCAGTTTAGCCGGGAGGGCGCGCGAGCAGTACTTC.